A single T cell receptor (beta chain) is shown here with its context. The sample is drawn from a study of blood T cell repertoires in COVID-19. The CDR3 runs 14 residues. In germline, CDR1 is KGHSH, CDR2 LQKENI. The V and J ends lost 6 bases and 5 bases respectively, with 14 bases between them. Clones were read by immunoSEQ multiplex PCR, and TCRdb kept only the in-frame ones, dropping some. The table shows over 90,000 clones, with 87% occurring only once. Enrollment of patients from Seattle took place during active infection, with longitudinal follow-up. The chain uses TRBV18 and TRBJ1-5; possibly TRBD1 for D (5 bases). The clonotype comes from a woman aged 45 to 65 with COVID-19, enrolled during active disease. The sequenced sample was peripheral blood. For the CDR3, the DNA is TGTGCCAGCTCCGGGACGGCGGGGGATCAGCCCCAGCATTTT. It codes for CASSGTAGDQPQHF.